This entry describes one T cell receptor beta chain. Antigen specificity is unknown. Documented time point: persistent/refractory GD, antithyroid drugs over 5 years with positive TRAb. Extracted RNA from PBMCs served as the source of the TCR library. The record originates from a study of regulatory T cells in long-lasting Graves disease. Study outcomes and limitations: Persistent disease preferred TRBV28, TRBJ1-2 and TRBJ2-5. Owing to a sample size that was small, accuracy may have been reduced.

CDR3 regions were amplified by Arm-PCR using iRepertoire HTBI primers to build TCR beta libraries. One entry per CDR3 protein results from TCRdb running MiXCR on the multiplex PCR reads. The table lists approximately 440,000 distinct CDR3 sequences, around 20% of them singletons. The CDR3 is 15 amino acids. Germline loops: CDR1 SGHRS, CDR2 YFSETQ. Trimming cost V 4 bases and J 5 bases, with 18 bases left between them. Source: peripheral blood mononuclear cells (PBMCs), taken when the disease was refractory, from a patient treated with antithyroid drugs. The J gene is TRBJ1-2, the V gene TRBV5-1; D is perhaps TRBD1 (5 bases). This clonotype was obtained from a female donor with Graves disease. The CDR3: CASSHRDGYVYGYTF. In DNA form, the CDR3 reads TGCGCCAGCAGCCATCGGGACGGTTACGTTTATGGCTACACCTTC.